The rows below give T cell receptor beta chains drawn from one sample of a study of CD8+CD57+ T cells in acquired aplastic anemia. A single record per CDR3 protein comes from TCRdb applying MiXCR to the reads. The sample yields 150,000 to 200,000 distinct CDR3 sequences, 63% seen once. Sequencing was done on a sample of sorted CD4+, CD8+, or CD8+CD57+ T cells (not recorded which) from PBMCs. The receptors stem from a human donor in good health. CDR3s include the opening cysteine and the closing phenylalanine or tryptophan. A D gene is named only where the DNA matches it firmly. The size entry is marked missing in some rows and otherwise reads once, few, many or a size class.

abundance	v_gene	j_gene	d_gene	CDR3aa	CDR3nt
NA	TRBV24-1	TRBJ1-1	NA	CATSRGGATEAFF	TGTGCCACCTCGCGAGGAGGGGCCACTGAAGCTTTCTTT
NA	TRBV19	TRBJ2-3	TRBD2	CASSITAGGPTDTQYF	TGTGCCAGTAGTATTACAGCGGGGGGGCCGACAGATACGCAGTATTTT
NA	TRBV6-5	TRBJ1-1	NA	CASRSAPNGEAFF	TGTGCCAGCAGGTCTGCCCCTAACGGTGAAGCTTTCTTT
NA	TRBV2	TRBJ2-7	NA	CASSDESALSYEQYF	TGTGCCAGCAGTGACGAATCCGCTCTCTCCTACGAGCAGTACTTC
many	TRBV4-1	TRBJ1-6	NA	CASSQTGGGTGNSPLHF	TGCGCCAGCAGCCAAACGGGCGGTGGTACGGGAAATTCACCCCTCCACTTT
NA	TRBV10-3	TRBJ1-1	TRBD1	CAISLGQGGSTEAFF	TGTGCCATCAGCCTCGGACAGGGGGGAAGCACTGAAGCTTTCTTT
NA	TRBV2	TRBJ2-6	TRBD1	CASSNRGQSGANVLTF	TGTGCCAGCAGTAACAGGGGGCAGTCTGGGGCCAACGTCCTGACTTTC
many	TRBV24-1	TRBJ2-1	TRBD2	CATSDFPSGYNNEQFF	TGTGCCACCAGTGATTTCCCTAGCGGATACAACAATGAGCAGTTCTTC
few	TRBV7-3	TRBJ1-4	NA	CASSRNSGEKLFF	TGTGCCAGCAGCCGTAACAGTGGTGAAAAACTGTTTTTT
NA	TRBV5-1	TRBJ2-6	NA	CASSLARGGANVLTF	TGCGCCAGCAGCTTGGCTAGGGGTGGGGCCAACGTCCTGACTTTC
many	TRBV7-8	TRBJ1-1	NA	CASSLALGGYNTEAFF	TGTGCCAGCAGCTTAGCCTTGGGGGGATACAACACTGAAGCTTTCTTT
NA	TRBV20-1	TRBJ2-5	NA	CGVGRRNF	TGCGGAGTTGGGAGGCGGAACTTC
NA	TRBV25-1	TRBJ2-1	NA	CASKSGHYNEQFF	TGTGCCAGCAAGAGCGGACACTACAATGAGCAGTTCTTC
NA	TRBV7-2	TRBJ2-3	NA	CASSFPTDGYSTDTQYF	TGTGCCAGCAGCTTCCCAACGGACGGATATAGCACAGATACGCAGTATTTT
many	TRBV15	TRBJ2-7	NA	CATSRDRAETSEQYF	TGTGCCACCAGCAGAGATCGGGCAGAAACGAGCGAGCAGTACTTC
NA	TRBV29-1	TRBJ1-2	NA	CSGTDKFYGYTF	TGCAGCGGCACGGACAAGTTCTATGGCTACACCTTC
NA	TRBV2	TRBJ2-2	NA	CASSERQMGTGELFF	TGTGCCAGCAGTGAACGACAAATGGGGACCGGGGAGCTGTTTTTT
NA	TRBV20-1	TRBJ1-1	NA	CSSRSPGDTEAFF	TGCAGTTCCCGATCTCCGGGGGACACTGAAGCTTTCTTT